Below are 11 T cell receptor beta chains sequenced from a single sample in a study of cytomegalovirus exposure and HLA in healthy donors. PCR employed 60 Vbeta and 13 Jbeta primers. Method: immunoSEQ multiplex PCR; TCRdb's copy keeps in-frame clones and lacks some. Among over 150,000 clones listed, roughly 65% were seen once. The source material was PBMCs. These receptor sequences come from a woman aged 18-29 years in good health and CMV-seropositive.

This chain joins TRBV4-1 and TRBJ2-7, with a weak D call TRBD2 (5 bases). Germline V CDR1 and CDR2: MGHRA, YSYEKL. This CDR3 spans 15 amino acids. V dropped 0 bases and J dropped 6 bases, with 15 bases sitting between them. The CDR3 DNA reads as TGCGCCAGCAGCCAAGAAGGGAGCAGCGCGGGCGAGCAGTACTTC. Protein product: CASSQEGSSAGEQYF.

This clone occurred a few times. V is TRBV6-1 and J is TRBJ1-4; weak D call: TRBD1 (5 bases). Germline assignment: CDR1 MNHNS and CDR2 SASEGT. This CDR3 is built from 12 residues. The V gene lost 6 bases and the J gene lost 8 bases, with 10 bases spanning the gap. The CDR3 sequence: CASRANREKLFF. CDR3 DNA sequence: TGTGCCAGCAGGGCCAACAGGGAAAAACTGTTTTTT.

The chain uses TRBV4-2 and TRBJ2-3, with a tentative D call TRBD1 (6 bases). Germline CDR1 reads LGHNA; CDR2 reads YNFKEQ. Between the trimmed V and J ends, which lost 5 bases and 1 base, there was a span of 13 bases. The CDR3 is made up of 15 amino acids. The CDR3 bases are TGTGCCAGCAGCGCTGAGGGGGACGGCACAGATACGCAGTATTTT. Residues: CASSAEGDGTDTQYF.

The rearrangement joins TRBV5-1 to TRBJ2-1, with 10 bases aligning to TRBD2. Germline loops: CDR1 SGHRS, CDR2 YFSETQ. The J segment lost 7 bases and the V segment lost 0 bases, leaving 7 bases of the junction unmatched. The CDR3 covers 16 residues. DNA of the CDR3: TGCGCCAGCAGCTTGGCCAGCGGGGGGGCCTTAAATGAGCAGTTCTTC. It yields the protein CASSLASGGALNEQFF.

This clone was picked up a small number of times. Other DNA sequences in the sample encode the same CDR3. The CDR3 region has the DNA TGTGCCAGCAGTAGCGGGAGCTCCTACAATGAGCAGTTCTTC. Translated, it gives CASSSGSSYNEQFF. The rearrangement links TRBV28 to TRBJ2-1, with 8 nucleotides matching TRBD2. The CDR3 covers 14 residues. The junction had 0 bases not matched to a gene; V was cut back by 5 bases and J by 0 bases. In germline, CDR1 is MDHEN, CDR2 SYDVKM.

The chain carries TRBV28 and TRBJ2-5; 8 bases agree with TRBD2. This CDR3 region has 16 residues. Germline V gene data show CDR1 as MDHEN and CDR2 as SYDVKM. V shed 3 bases and J 2 bases; nucleotides not matched to a gene: 8. CDR3 coding DNA: TGTGCCAGCAGTTTGGGTAGCGGGACGACACAAGAGACCCAGTACTTC. It codes for CASSLGSGTTQETQYF.

The chain couples TRBV18 to TRBJ2-7; the D gene is possibly TRBD1 (5 bases). The germline gives CDR1 KGHSH, CDR2 LQKENI. Deletions cut 5 bases from V and 6 bases from J, with 14 bases between. This CDR3 contains 13 residues. CDR3 in DNA: TGTGCCAGCTCAACCCTGGACACCGCCGAGCAGTACTTC. Protein product: CASSTLDTAEQYF.

The chain links TRBV9 to TRBJ2-7; D is possibly TRBD2 (6 bases). From germline, CDR1 is SGDLS and CDR2 YYNGEE. Trimming left V 7 bases short and J 3 bases short, with 17 bases between. This CDR3 comprises 14 residues. The CDR3 coding sequence is TGTGCCAGCTGCCGACTAGACCCATGCTACGAGCAGTACTTC. It specifies CASCRLDPCYEQYF. Full variable domain (rest looked up from reference TRBV9 and TRBJ2-7): DSGVTQTPKHLITATGQRVTLRCSPRSGDLSVYWYQQSLDQGLQFLIQYYNGEERAKGNILERFSAQQFPDLHSELNLSSLELGDSALYFCASCRLDPCYEQYFGPGTRLTVT.

CDR3 residues: CASSQEHGGDTQYF. Here the CDR3 DNA reads TGCGCCAGCAGCCAAGAACATGGAGGGGATACGCAGTATTTT. This chain uses TRBV4-3 with TRBJ2-3, with D perhaps matching TRBD2 (6 bases). The CDR3 has 14 amino acids. V lost 0 bases, J lost 6 bases, and 10 bases lay in between. The germline V gene has CDR1 LGHNA and CDR2 YSLEER.

This clone was detected only a few times. The chain recombines TRBV23-1 with TRBJ1-2, with 7 bases identical to TRBD1. TRBV23-1 counts as an open reading frame of uncertain function. This CDR3 is built from 15 residues. After removal of 2 bases from V and 4 bases from J, the junction contained 7 bases not matched to a gene. CDR3 sequence: CASSQGGQPSYGYTF. CDR3 nucleotides: TGCGCCAGCAGTCAAGGGGGACAGCCCTCCTATGGCTACACCTTC.

The genes are TRBV7-9 and TRBJ2-3, with D possibly matching TRBD1 (6 bases). With 5 bases removed from V and 1 base from J, the gap between germline ends came to 10 bases. This CDR3 contains 14 residues. Germline V gene data show CDR1 as SEHNR and CDR2 as FQNEAQ (reference sequence). CDR3 in DNA: TGTGCCAGCAGCCCTCGGACAGGCACAGATACGCAGTATTTT. Residues: CASSPRTGTDTQYF.